The clone carrying this TCR beta chain was recorded a few times. What it binds is not known. TCRdb recomputed calls from the RT-PCR reads with MiXCR, one row per CDR3 protein. This table holds about 520,000 distinct CDR3 sequences, less than 30% found once. This record comes from a study of response to subunit inactivated influenza vaccine. Study-level findings and limits: Authors proposed each seasonal influenza vaccination draws in few new T cells.

The V end lost 0 bases, the J end lost 1 base, and 10 bases lay between the germline ends. The CDR3 is 15 residues long. Germline values: CDR1 SGHRS, CDR2 YFSETQ. The V gene is TRBV5-1, the J gene TRBJ1-1, with D possibly matching TRBD1 (5 bases). The sequence derives from a man aged 50-59 years who received an inactivated influenza vaccine. Sequenced here: CD4+ T cells sorted from PBMCs, sampled more than 4 days after vaccination. CDR3 coding DNA: TGCGCCAGCAGCTTGGAAGCAGGGCGGAACACTGAAGCTTTCTTT. Amino acids: CASSLEAGRNTEAFF.